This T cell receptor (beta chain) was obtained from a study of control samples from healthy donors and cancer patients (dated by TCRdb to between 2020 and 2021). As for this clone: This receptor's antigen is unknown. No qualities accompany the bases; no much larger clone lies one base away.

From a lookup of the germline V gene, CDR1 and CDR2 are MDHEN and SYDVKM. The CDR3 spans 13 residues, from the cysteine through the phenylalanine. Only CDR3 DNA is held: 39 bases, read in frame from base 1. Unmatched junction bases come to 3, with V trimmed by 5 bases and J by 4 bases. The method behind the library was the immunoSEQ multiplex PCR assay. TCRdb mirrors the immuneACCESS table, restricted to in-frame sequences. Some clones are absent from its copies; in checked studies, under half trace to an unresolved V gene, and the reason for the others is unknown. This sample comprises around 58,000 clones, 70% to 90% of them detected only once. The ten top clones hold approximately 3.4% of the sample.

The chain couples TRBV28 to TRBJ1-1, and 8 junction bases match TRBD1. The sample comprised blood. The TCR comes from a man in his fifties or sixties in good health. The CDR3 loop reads CASSNGQGTEAFF. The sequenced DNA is TGTGCCAGCAGTAATGGACAGGGCACTGAAGCTTTCTTT. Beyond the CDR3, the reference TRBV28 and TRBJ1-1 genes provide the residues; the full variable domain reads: DVKVTQSSRYLVKRTGEKVFLECVQDMDHENMFWYRQDPGLGLRLIYFSYDVKMKEKGDIPEGYSVSREKKERFSLILESASTNQTSMYLCASSNGQGTEAFFGQGTRLTVV.